These T cell receptor beta chains were read from a single sample in a study of T cell responses to AZD1222 COVID-19 vaccine. Data came from immunoSEQ multiplex PCR; TCRdb stores just in-frame clones and leaves some out. The table shows 95,000 or so clones, with about 88% occurring only once. Sequenced material: peripheral blood, taken on day 0 of AZD1222 vaccination. Receptors were obtained from an adult in good health. Each CDR3 is given with its conserved first and last residue. A D gene is named only where the DNA matches it firmly. Expanded clones get a size class; other rows say once, few or many, or leave the size out.

size,D,V,J,DNA,CDR3
.,.,TRBV9,TRBJ1-4,TGTGCCAGCAGCGGAACAGTTATTAATGAAAAACTGTTTTTT,CASSGTVINEKLFF
.,.,TRBV5-1,TRBJ1-3,TGCGCCAGCAGCCGTGATCTGGGCCCCACTGGAAACACCATATATTTT,CASSRDLGPTGNTIYF
.,.,TRBV7-3,TRBJ1-1,TGTGCCAGCAGTCCCGGGGGGAACACTGAAGCTTTCTTT,CASSPGGNTEAFF
.,.,TRBV5-3,TRBJ1-5,TGTGCCAGAAGCTCGAAGGAGGCCAATCAGCCCCAGCATTTT,CARSSKEANQPQHF
.,.,TRBV3-1/TRBV3-2,TRBJ1-1,TGTGCCAGCAGCCAATTTTTGGGGACTGAAGCTTTCTTT,CASSQFLGTEAFF
.,.,TRBV5-1,TRBJ2-5,TGCGCCAGCAGCGCAGGGTCTCAGGGGAGTGAGACCCAGTACTTC,CASSAGSQGSETQYF
.,.,TRBV5-6,TRBJ1-2,TGTGCCAGCAGGACCCGGGAGAAAAGGACTAGCGGCTACACCTTC,CASRTREKRTSGYTF
many,.,TRBV28,TRBJ1-2,TGTGCCAGCAGTTTACGCGGCCTCGAAGGCTATGGCTACACCTTC,CASSLRGLEGYGYTF
.,TRBD1,TRBV30,TRBJ1-5,TGTGCCTGGAGTGAGGGACAGAGCAATCAGCCCCAGCATTTT,CAWSEGQSNQPQHF
.,.,TRBV10-3,TRBJ2-5,TGTGCCATCAAGGAAGGGGGGGCCCAAGAGACCCAGTACTTC,CAIKEGGAQETQYF
.,TRBD2,TRBV5-1,TRBJ2-5,TGCGCCAGCAGCTTGTCTAGCGGGGGGTCGGAGACCCAGTACTTC,CASSLSSGGSETQYF
.,.,TRBV12-3/TRBV12-4,TRBJ2-2,TGTGCCAGCAGTCTCTCCCCCGGGGAGCTGTTTTTT,CASSLSPGELFF
.,TRBD2,TRBV7-2,TRBJ2-3,TGTGCCAGCTTGGAGCGGGGGGCTTACATAGATACGCAGTATTTT,CASLERGAYIDTQYF
.,TRBD1,TRBV5-8,TRBJ1-2,TGTGCCAGCAGCCCAAGAACAGGGGACAACTATGGCTACACCTTC,CASSPRTGDNYGYTF
.,.,TRBV30,TRBJ1-5,TGTGCCTGGAGTGAAGGACAGCTGCTCAATCAGCCCCAGCATTTT,CAWSEGQLLNQPQHF
.,.,TRBV30,TRBJ2-7,TGTGCCTGGAAGGGCAGCTCCTACGAGCAGTACTTC,CAWKGSSYEQYF
.,.,TRBV3-1/TRBV3-2,TRBJ2-5,TGTGCCAGCAGCCGTAAGGGGTCGGAGACCCAGTACTTC,CASSRKGSETQYF
.,.,TRBV28,TRBJ2-4,TGTGCCAGCAGCCAGAGCTGGGACATTCAGTACTTC,CASSQSWDIQYF
.,.,TRBV11-3,TRBJ1-1,TGTGCCAGCAGCTTAGGGGCCGGGGCTCGGTCTGAAGCTTTCTTT,CASSLGAGARSEAFF
.,.,TRBV11-2,TRBJ2-6,TGTGCCAGCAGCTTAGCCGGGACTGGGGCCAACGTCCTGACTTTC,CASSLAGTGANVLTF
.,.,TRBV7-9,TRBJ2-1,TGTGCCAGCAGCTTTTCGGGTGGCGAGCAGTTCTTC,CASSFSGGEQFF
.,.,TRBV3-1/TRBV3-2,TRBJ2-2,TGTGCCAGCAGCCAACGGCTGGCCCTCACCGGGGAGCTGTTTTTT,CASSQRLALTGELFF
.,.,TRBV28,TRBJ2-5,TGTGCCAGCAGTGTCCCGGGTGAAGAGACCCAGTACTTC,CASSVPGEETQYF
.,TRBD1,TRBV18,TRBJ2-1,TGTGCCAGCTCACCAAGGACAGGGGCGGTCAATGAGCAGTTCTTC,CASSPRTGAVNEQFF
.,TRBD2,TRBV28,TRBJ2-3,TGTGCCAGCAGTTTTATCCGCCCTTTGACTAGCGGGTCCACAGATACGCAGTATTTT,CASSFIRPLTSGSTDTQYF
.,.,TRBV5-6,TRBJ1-2,TGTGCCAGCAGCAGGACGGGCCGTGGCTACACCTTC,CASSRTGRGYTF
.,TRBD1,TRBV5-1,TRBJ1-1,TGCGCCAGCAGCTTGGGAACGGGACAGGGTGGCACTGAAGCTTTCTTT,CASSLGTGQGGTEAFF
.,.,TRBV19,TRBJ1-2,TGTGCCAGTAGGCGGAGACCGACAGGAGAACCTAACTATGGCTACACCTTC,CASRRRPTGEPNYGYTF
.,.,TRBV15,TRBJ1-5,TGTGCCACCAGCAGAGATCCTGAGGAGGCCCAGCATTTT,CATSRDPEEAQHF
.,.,TRBV21-1,TRBJ2-1,TGTGCCCGGCAACCGGGACAGGGGGCGAATGAGCAGTTCTTC,CARQPGQGANEQFF
once,.,TRBV9,TRBJ1-1,TGTGCCAGCACCAAAGGGGCGGGGAACACTGAAGCTTTCTTT,CASTKGAGNTEAFF